This T cell receptor beta chain stems from a study of blood T cell repertoires in COVID-19. Across the whole study: From T cells, B-cell-depleted T cells, or PBMCs came the material, which was cDNA or gDNA.

The V end lost 6 bases, the J end lost 0 bases, and 14 bases lay between the germline ends. Germline V lookup: CDR1 MDHEN, CDR2 SYDVKM. The CDR3 loop spans 15 amino acids. Enrollment of patients from Seattle took place during active infection, with longitudinal follow-up. In the authors' workflow: Amplification of reference gene primers was used by the study to estimate nucleated cell counts. The assay was immunoSEQ multiplex PCR, and TCRdb's table has in-frame clones only and misses some. D and trimming were read from the DNA, whereas the V and J calls and clone size are those reported in that table. Of approximately 36,000 clones listed, under 90% are singletons. This clone was counted a few times.

This TCR derives from a man in his 60s with COVID-19, enrolled during active disease. The sample consisted of peripheral blood. J is TRBJ1-2 and V is TRBV28; a weak D match, TRBD1 (6 bases). CDR3 sequence: CASREQGPTNYGYTF. The DNA of the CDR3 is TGTGCCAGCAGGGAACAGGGACCCACTAACTATGGCTACACCTTC.